A single T cell receptor beta chain is shown here with its context. This specimen belongs to a study of control samples from healthy donors and cancer patients. This CDR3 is 14 amino acids long. Trimming left V 1 base short and J 7 bases short, with 10 bases between. Germline V CDR1 and CDR2: LGHDT, YNNKEL (reference sequence). Assay: immunoSEQ multiplex PCR; the TCRdb copy retains only in-frame clones and omits some. Of 78,000 or so clones listed, approximately 91% are singletons. Input material: blood. This receptor was identified in a woman between 45 and 65 years old in good health. The V gene is TRBV3-1 (or the pseudogene TRBV3-2), the J gene TRBJ2-2, with no clear D. CDR3 amino acids: CASSQVFLGGELFF. The DNA of the CDR3 is TGTGCCAGCAGCCAAGTATTCTTGGGCGGGGAGCTGTTTTTT.